The sequence of this TCR beta chain was determined in a study of OX40 agonist ivuxolimab in advanced cancers. Only in-frame clones appear in the TCRdb table, and some are missing; sequencing was by immunoSEQ multiplex PCR. Seen here are 90,000 to 100,000 clones, roughly 83% observed once, and the top ten hold more than 1.4%. This CDR3 region has 15 residues. Trimming stripped 3 bases from V and 1 base from J, with 8 bases between. The germline V gene has CDR1 SGDLS and CDR2 YYNGEE. This sequence joins TRBV9 and TRBJ1-6; a weak D match, TRBD1 (5 bases). The sequencing used CD4+ or CD8+ T cells sorted from blood, collected in a trial of the OX40 agonist ivuxolimab. This clonotype originated in an adult with an advanced solid tumor such as melanoma, head and neck, liver or kidney cancer. The CDR3 is CASSAQGSYNSPLHF. As DNA, the CDR3 is TGTGCCAGCAGCGCCCAGGGTTCCTATAATTCACCCCTCCACTTT.